These T cell receptor beta chains were read from a single sample in a study of naive and memory T cell subsets. MiXCR, run by TCRdb on the UMI-ligation and nested PCR reads, gives a single entry per CDR3 protein. In the table there are some 21,000 distinct CDR3 sequences, approximately 6.5% of which are singletons. Sequencing was performed on skin, taken from a tuberculin skin test site. These receptors were collected from an adult in good health. CDR3s include the opening cysteine and the closing phenylalanine or tryptophan. A D gene is named only where the DNA matches it firmly. Size tells how often a clone was seen (once, few, many) or the class of an expanded clone, and some rows leave it out.

CDR3aa | CDR3nt | j_gene | v_gene | d_gene | abundance
CASSREPKGGQPQHF | TGCGCCAGCAGCCGAGAACCTAAGGGGGGGCAGCCCCAGCATTTT | TRBJ1-5 | TRBV4-1 | - | medium-sized
CASYSWGAGSIGDEQYF | TGTGCCAGCTATTCTTGGGGGGCAGGGAGTATAGGTGACGAGCAGTACTTC | TRBJ2-7 | TRBV28 | - | -
CASSYQIPLTLPWTEAFF | TGTGCCAGCAGTTACCAAATCCCTCTGACTCTTCCGTGGACTGAAGCTTTCTTT | TRBJ1-1 | TRBV6-5 | - | many
CSASLRDGHPYGYTF | TGCAGTGCTAGCCTACGGGACGGTCACCCTTATGGCTACACCTTC | TRBJ1-2 | TRBV20-1 | - | -
CASSGGSGSSYNEQFF | TGTGCCAGCAGTGGTGGTAGCGGGAGCTCCTACAATGAGCAGTTCTTC | TRBJ2-1 | TRBV2 | TRBD2 | -
CASAPARDRANTGELFF | TGTGCCAGCGCACCCGCCCGGGACAGGGCGAACACCGGGGAGCTGTTTTTT | TRBJ2-2 | TRBV28 | TRBD1 | many
CASSGDNYQETQYF | TGTGCCAGCAGCGGAGACAACTACCAAGAGACCCAGTACTTC | TRBJ2-5 | TRBV2 | - | many
CASSFPDSSYEQYF | TGTGCCAGCAGTTTCCCCGACAGCTCCTACGAGCAGTACTTC | TRBJ2-7 | TRBV12-3/TRBV12-4 | - | many
CASSFLAGESTDTQYF | TGTGCCAGCAGCTTCCTAGCGGGAGAAAGCACAGATACGCAGTATTTT | TRBJ2-3 | TRBV7-2 | TRBD2 | many
CSARDGSGRRGTQYF | TGCAGTGCTCGGGACGGTAGCGGGAGACGGGGTACGCAGTATTTT | TRBJ2-3 | TRBV20-1 | TRBD2 | few
CASRDDGTVSYEQYF | TGTGCCAGCAGGGACGACGGGACTGTTTCCTACGAGCAGTACTTC | TRBJ2-7 | TRBV6-6 | - | many
CAISPAIDRSESPLHF | TGTGCCATCAGTCCCGCGATCGACAGGTCTGAATCACCCCTCCACTTT | TRBJ1-6 | TRBV10-3 | - | few
CSASLSGRGNGYTF | TGCAGTGCTAGTTTGTCCGGACGGGGGAATGGCTACACCTTC | TRBJ1-2 | TRBV20-1 | - | many
CATGRVNGELFF | TGTGCCACCGGCAGGGTGAACGGGGAGCTGTTTTTT | TRBJ2-2 | TRBV7-8 | - | many
CASSQRRGNTQYF | TGTGCCAGCAGCCAACGGAGGGGCAATACGCAGTATTTT | TRBJ2-3 | TRBV3-1 | - | many
CASSQDTGQGAYNEQFF | TGCGCCAGCAGCCAAGATACAGGACAGGGGGCCTACAATGAGCAGTTCTTC | TRBJ2-1 | TRBV4-3 | TRBD1 | -
CAISEGGNEKLFF | TGTGCCATCAGTGAAGGGGGGAATGAAAAACTGTTTTTT | TRBJ1-4 | TRBV10-3 | - | many
CASSYWTDRASTDTQYF | TGTGCCAGCAGTTACTGGACCGACAGGGCCAGCACAGATACGCAGTATTTT | TRBJ2-3 | TRBV6-5 | TRBD1 | many
CASSSQLGRANEQFF | TGTGCCAGCAGCTCCCAGTTGGGGAGGGCCAATGAGCAGTTCTTC | TRBJ2-1 | TRBV7-2 | TRBD2 | few
CASSYSRTSGRNIQYF | TGTGCCAGCAGTTACTCAAGGACTAGCGGGAGAAACATTCAGTACTTC | TRBJ2-4 | TRBV6-2/TRBV6-3 | TRBD2 | many
CASSFGISSGYTF | TGTGCCAGCAGTTTTGGGATTTCTAGTGGCTACACCTTC | TRBJ1-2 | TRBV28 | - | many
CASLRGGPGDYEQYF | TGTGCCAGCCTCCGGGGCGGGCCCGGTGACTACGAGCAGTACTTC | TRBJ2-7 | TRBV28 | - | medium-sized
CSALGSTLAKNIQYF | TGCAGTGCTCTTGGGTCCACACTAGCCAAAAACATTCAGTACTTC | TRBJ2-4 | TRBV20-1 | - | many
CASSLGTFTGELFF | TGTGCCAGCAGCTTGGGGACATTTACCGGGGAGCTGTTTTTT | TRBJ2-2 | TRBV5-6 | - | -
CASTPRPGGYEQYF | TGTGCCAGCACCCCCCGCCCAGGGGGCTACGAGCAGTACTTC | TRBJ2-7 | TRBV5-5 | TRBD1 | many
CSVQKREAPYEQYF | TGCAGCGTTCAAAAGCGGGAGGCTCCCTACGAGCAGTACTTC | TRBJ2-7 | TRBV29-1 | TRBD2 | many
CASGQTGYEQYF | TGTGCCAGCGGGCAGACCGGTTACGAGCAGTACTTC | TRBJ2-7 | TRBV12-3/TRBV12-4 | - | many
CASSREVSQETQYF | TGTGCCAGCAGTCGGGAAGTATCTCAAGAGACCCAGTACTTC | TRBJ2-5 | TRBV6-6 | - | many
CATSRGNNQPQHF | TGTGCCACCAGCAGAGGGAACAATCAGCCCCAGCATTTT | TRBJ1-5 | TRBV15 | - | many
CASSGRQLSGFSYNEQFF | TGCGCCAGCAGCGGCAGACAGCTTAGCGGATTCTCCTACAATGAGCAGTTCTTC | TRBJ2-1 | TRBV5-1 | - | many
CAISATYNEQFF | TGTGCCATCAGCGCTACCTACAATGAGCAGTTCTTC | TRBJ2-1 | TRBV10-3 | - | many
CASSFWVGTGDLTDTQYF | TGTGCCAGCAGCTTCTGGGTCGGGACAGGGGACCTCACAGATACGCAGTATTTT | TRBJ2-3 | TRBV7-9 | TRBD1 | many
CASSPRPALGYNEQFF | TGTGCCAGCAGCCCCAGACCCGCCCTGGGGTACAATGAGCAGTTCTTC | TRBJ2-1 | TRBV7-6 | - | many